The present T cell receptor beta chain was sequenced within a study of CD8 T cells in Susac syndrome. An amount of RNA that ranged from roughly 0.45 to 1 ug was reverse transcribed with random hexamers. TCRdb itself ran the immunoSEQ multiplex PCR reads through MiXCR, one entry per CDR3 protein. The sample yields tens of thousands of distinct CDR3 sequences, 85% to 95% seen once. CDR1 is LNHNV and CDR2 is YYDKDF in the germline V gene (reference sequence). CDR3 size: 14 residues. Trimming removed 0 bases at V and 7 bases at J, with 12 bases between. Both CD4+ and CD8+ T cells were negatively isolated, and TEMRA cells underwent FACS enrichment.

Sample: CD8+ T cells from PBMCs. V gene TRBV15 combines with J gene TRBJ1-2, with D hard to call. The sequence derives from a human donor in good health. This chain's CDR3 is CATSRDAVLPGYTF. CDR3 nucleotide sequence: TGTGCCACCAGCAGAGATGCCGTACTGCCTGGCTACACCTTC. Based on the CDR3 plus reference TRBV15 and TRBJ1-2, the full variable domain is DAMVIQNPRYQVTQFGKPVTLSCSQTLNHNVMYWYQQKSSQAPKLLFHYYDKDFNNEADTPDNFQSRRPNTSFCFLDIRSPGLGDTAMYLCATSRDAVLPGYTFGSGTRLTVV.